This T cell receptor beta chain was documented in a study of blood T cell repertoires in COVID-19. In the study overall: Acute and convalescent COVID-19 samples came from the United States, Italy and Spain. T cells, B-cell-depleted T cells, or PBMCs provided the cDNA or gDNA that served as material.

Original analysis: For nucleated cells, counts were estimated from reference gene primer amplification. Assay used: immunoSEQ multiplex PCR; TCRdb lists only in-frame clones, some missing. V and J calls and clone size follow that table, whereas D and trimming were derived from the DNA. The sample has a few hundred thousand clones, more than 75% seen once. The germline CDR1 and CDR2 sequences are LGHDT and YNNKEL (reference sequence). Trimming cost V 4 bases and J 5 bases, with 20 bases left between them. The CDR3 is made up of 17 amino acids. Material: peripheral blood. This rearrangement joins TRBV3-1 (or the pseudogene TRBV3-2) to TRBJ2-2, with D possibly matching TRBD2 (7 bases). This receptor was identified in a human donor in a cohort sampled during active COVID-19. CDR3 coding DNA: TGTGCCAGCAGCCGCCTGAGTAGGGGGGGCCGAACCGGGGAGCTGTTTTTT. This sequence encodes CASSRLSRGGRTGELFF.